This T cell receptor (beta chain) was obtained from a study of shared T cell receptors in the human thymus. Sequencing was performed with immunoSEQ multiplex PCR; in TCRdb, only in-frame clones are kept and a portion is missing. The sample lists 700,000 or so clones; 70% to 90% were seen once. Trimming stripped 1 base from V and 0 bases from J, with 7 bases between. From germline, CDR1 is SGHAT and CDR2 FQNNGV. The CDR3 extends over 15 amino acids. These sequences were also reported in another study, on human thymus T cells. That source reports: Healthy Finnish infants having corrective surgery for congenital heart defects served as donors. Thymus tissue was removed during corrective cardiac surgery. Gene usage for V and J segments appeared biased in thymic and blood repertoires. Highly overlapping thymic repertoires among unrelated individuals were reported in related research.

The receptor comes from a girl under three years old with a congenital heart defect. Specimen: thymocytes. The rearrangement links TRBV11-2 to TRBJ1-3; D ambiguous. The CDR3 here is CASSLAASSGNTIYF. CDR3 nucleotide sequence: TGTGCCAGCAGCTTAGCCGCTAGCTCTGGAAACACCATATATTTT.